This TCR beta chain emerged from a study of identical twins. The study, taken as a whole, reports: It was cross-sectional statistical analysis, not following the same donors, that the conclusions relied on.

Via MiXCR, TCRdb re-called the 5' RACE reads, giving one row per CDR3 protein. The sample shows some 760,000 distinct CDR3 sequences, around a sixth of them seen only once. The table lists this clonotype with a few counts. The target antigen is unknown. Per the germline V gene, CDR1 is DFQATT and CDR2 is SNEGSKA (reference sequence). The CDR3 contains 16 residues. V lost 0 bases, J lost 9 bases, and 7 bases stayed unmatched. The sample was also linked to a second study, of T cells expressing NK-cell markers. That report notes: NKG2C+ dominant clonotypes from several donors made up roughly 1.0-7.0% of CD8+ T cells.

This sequence was found in a woman between 18 and 29 years old in good health. The chain employs TRBV20-1 and TRBJ2-1, with TRBD2 matching over 14 bases. Input material: PBMCs. Written as DNA, the CDR3 is TGCAGTGCTAGAGATCCCCGACTAGCGGGAGGGGGTGAGCAGTTCTTC. This gives the protein CSARDPRLAGGGEQFF.